Many counts were recorded for the clone carrying this TCR beta chain. Its matching antigen is unknown. The data belong to a study of regulatory T cells in long-lasting Graves disease. Study observations and caveats: Persistent disease samples used TRBV28, TRBJ1-2 and TRBJ2-5 preferentially.

CDR3 regions were amplified by Arm-PCR using iRepertoire HTBI primers to build TCR beta libraries. TCRdb reanalysed the multiplex PCR reads using MiXCR and keeps one entry per CDR3 protein. The data show roughly 400,000 distinct CDR3 sequences, 14% to 15% seen once. The time point was: newly diagnosed GD, antithyroid drugs for less than 3 months. Extracted PBMC RNA gave rise to the TCR library. Germline V CDR1 and CDR2: SGHAT, FQNNGV. The CDR3 sequence is 17 residues long. Unmatched junction bases numbered 7, after V lost 2 bases and J lost 0 bases. The data were also submitted as part of a second study, on T cells in Graves' hyperthyroidism and ophthalmopathy. From that paper: No progression to ophthalmopathy during 18 months of follow-up defined stable disease. Used for diagnoses were clinical symptoms, serum thyroxine and TRAb, thyroid ultrasound and orbital computed tomography.

The sample consisted of peripheral blood mononuclear cells (PBMCs), taken at new diagnosis, from a patient treated with antithyroid drugs. The rearrangement links TRBV11-2 to TRBJ2-1; TRBD2 agrees at 7 bases. This clonotype was obtained from a woman aged 40 to 50 with Graves disease. CDR3 sequence: CASSLREGLDSYNEQFF. The CDR3 DNA reads as TGTGCCAGCAGCTTAAGGGAGGGGCTCGACTCCTACAATGAGCAGTTCTTC.